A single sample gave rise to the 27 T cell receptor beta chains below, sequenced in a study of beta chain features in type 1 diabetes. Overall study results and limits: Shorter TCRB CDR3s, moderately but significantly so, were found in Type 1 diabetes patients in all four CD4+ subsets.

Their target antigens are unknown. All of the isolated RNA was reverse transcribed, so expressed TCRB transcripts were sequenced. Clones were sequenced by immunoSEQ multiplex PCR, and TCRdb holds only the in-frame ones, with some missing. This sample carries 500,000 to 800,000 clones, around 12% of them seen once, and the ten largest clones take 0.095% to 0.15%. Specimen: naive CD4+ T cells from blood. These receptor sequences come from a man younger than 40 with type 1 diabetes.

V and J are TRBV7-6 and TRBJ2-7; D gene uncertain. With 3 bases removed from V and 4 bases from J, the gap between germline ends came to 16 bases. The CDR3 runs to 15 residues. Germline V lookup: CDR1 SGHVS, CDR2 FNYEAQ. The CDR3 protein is CASSFFEADLYEQYF. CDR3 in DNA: TGTGCCAGCAGCTTTTTTGAGGCAGATTTGTACGAGCAGTACTTC.

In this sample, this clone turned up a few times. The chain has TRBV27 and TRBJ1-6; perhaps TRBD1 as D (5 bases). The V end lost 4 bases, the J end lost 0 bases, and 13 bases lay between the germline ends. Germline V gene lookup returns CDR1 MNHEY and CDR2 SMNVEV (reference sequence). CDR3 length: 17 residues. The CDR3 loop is CASSSGAGSSYNSPLHF. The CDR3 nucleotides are TGTGCCAGCAGTTCCGGGGCAGGGAGCTCCTATAATTCACCCCTCCACTTT.

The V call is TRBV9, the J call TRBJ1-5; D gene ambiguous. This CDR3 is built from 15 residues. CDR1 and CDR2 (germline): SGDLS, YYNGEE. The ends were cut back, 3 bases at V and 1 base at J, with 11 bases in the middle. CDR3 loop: CASSARPDSNQPQHF. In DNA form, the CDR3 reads TGTGCCAGCAGCGCGAGACCGGACAGCAATCAGCCCCAGCATTTT.

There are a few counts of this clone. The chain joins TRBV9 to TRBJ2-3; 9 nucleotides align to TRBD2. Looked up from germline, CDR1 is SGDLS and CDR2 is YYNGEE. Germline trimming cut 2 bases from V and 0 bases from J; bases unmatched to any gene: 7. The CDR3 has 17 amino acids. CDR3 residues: CASSVKTSGLSTDTQYF. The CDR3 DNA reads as TGTGCCAGCAGCGTTAAGACTAGCGGTCTTAGCACAGATACGCAGTATTTT.

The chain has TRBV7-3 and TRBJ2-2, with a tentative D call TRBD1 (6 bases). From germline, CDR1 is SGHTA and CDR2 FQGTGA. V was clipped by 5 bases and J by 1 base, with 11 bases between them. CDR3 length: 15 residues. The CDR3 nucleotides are TGTGCCAGCAGCCCCACAGGGATGAACACCGGGGAGCTGTTTTTT. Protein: CASSPTGMNTGELFF.

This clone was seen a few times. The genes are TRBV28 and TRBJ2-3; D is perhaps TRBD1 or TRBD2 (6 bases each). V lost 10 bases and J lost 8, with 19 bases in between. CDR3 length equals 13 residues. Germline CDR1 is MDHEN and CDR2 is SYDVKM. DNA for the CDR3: TGTGCCACCCACCGGGGGCCCCAAGTTACGCAGTATTTT. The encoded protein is CATHRGPQVTQYF.

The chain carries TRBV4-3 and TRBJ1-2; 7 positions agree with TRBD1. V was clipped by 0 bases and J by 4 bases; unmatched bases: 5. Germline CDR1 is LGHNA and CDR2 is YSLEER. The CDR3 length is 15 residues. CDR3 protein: CASSQDPGQVYGYTF. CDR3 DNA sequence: TGCGCCAGCAGCCAAGATCCCGGACAGGTCTATGGCTACACCTTC.

CDR3 amino acids: CASSFKPRGSGANVLTF. The CDR3 nucleotides read TGTGCCAGCAGCTTTAAACCCAGGGGTTCTGGGGCCAACGTCCTGACTTTC. The chain recombines TRBV7-9 with TRBJ2-6; weak D call: TRBD1 (6 bases). With 3 bases removed from V and 1 base from J, the gap between germline ends came to 13 bases. Germline V CDR1 and CDR2: SEHNR, FQNEAQ (reference sequence). The CDR3 length is 17 residues.

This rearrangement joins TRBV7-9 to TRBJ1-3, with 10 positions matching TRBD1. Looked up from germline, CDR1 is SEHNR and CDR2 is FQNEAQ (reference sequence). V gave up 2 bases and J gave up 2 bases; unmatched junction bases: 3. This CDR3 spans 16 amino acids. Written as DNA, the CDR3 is TGTGCCAGCAGCTTACCGGACAGGGGGGCTGGAAACACCATATATTTT. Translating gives CASSLPDRGAGNTIYF.

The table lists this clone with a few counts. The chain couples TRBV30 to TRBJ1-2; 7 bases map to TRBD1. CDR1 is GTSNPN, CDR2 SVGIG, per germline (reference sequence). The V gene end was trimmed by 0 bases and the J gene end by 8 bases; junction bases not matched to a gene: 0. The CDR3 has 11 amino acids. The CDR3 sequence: CAWSVGGGYTF. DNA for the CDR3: TGTGCCTGGAGTGTAGGGGGCGGCTACACCTTC.

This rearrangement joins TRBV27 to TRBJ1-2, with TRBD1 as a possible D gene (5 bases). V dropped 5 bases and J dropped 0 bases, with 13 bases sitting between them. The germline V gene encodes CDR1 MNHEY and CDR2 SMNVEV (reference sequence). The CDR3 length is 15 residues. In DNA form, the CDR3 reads TGTGCCAGCAGTCTCACAGGCCTTACTAACTATGGCTACACCTTC. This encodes CASSLTGLTNYGYTF.

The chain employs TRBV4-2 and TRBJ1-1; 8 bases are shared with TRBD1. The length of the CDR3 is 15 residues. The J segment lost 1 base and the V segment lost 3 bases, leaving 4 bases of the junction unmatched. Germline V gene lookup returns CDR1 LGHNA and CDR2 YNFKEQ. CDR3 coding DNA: TGTGCCAGCAGCCAGGACGGACAGGGGAACACTGAAGCTTTCTTT. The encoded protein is CASSQDGQGNTEAFF.

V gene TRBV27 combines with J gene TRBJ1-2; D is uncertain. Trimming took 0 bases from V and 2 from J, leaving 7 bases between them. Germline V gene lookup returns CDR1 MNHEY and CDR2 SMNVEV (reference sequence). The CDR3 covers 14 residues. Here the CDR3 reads CASSLSSPNYGYTF. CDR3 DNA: TGTGCCAGCAGTTTATCCTCTCCCAACTATGGCTACACCTTC.

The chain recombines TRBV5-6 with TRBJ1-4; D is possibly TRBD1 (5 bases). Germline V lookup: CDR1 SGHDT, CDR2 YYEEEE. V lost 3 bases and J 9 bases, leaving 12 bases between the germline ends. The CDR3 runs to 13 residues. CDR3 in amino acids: CASSSGTEQKLFF. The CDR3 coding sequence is TGTGCCAGCAGCTCCGGGACTGAGCAAAAACTGTTTTTT. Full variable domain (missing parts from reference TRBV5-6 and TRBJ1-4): DAGVTQSPTHLIKTRGQQVTLRCSPKSGHDTVSWYQQALGQGPQFIFQYYEEEERQRGNFPDRFSGHQFPNYSSELNVNALLLGDSALYLCASSSGTEQKLFFGSGTQLSVL.

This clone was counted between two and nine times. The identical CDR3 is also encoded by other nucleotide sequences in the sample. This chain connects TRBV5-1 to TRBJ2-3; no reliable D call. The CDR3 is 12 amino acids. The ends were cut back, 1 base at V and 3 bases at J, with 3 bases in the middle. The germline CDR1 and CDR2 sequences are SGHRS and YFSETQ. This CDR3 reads CASSLSTDTQYF. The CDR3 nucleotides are TGCGCCAGCAGCTTGTCTACAGATACGCAGTATTTT.

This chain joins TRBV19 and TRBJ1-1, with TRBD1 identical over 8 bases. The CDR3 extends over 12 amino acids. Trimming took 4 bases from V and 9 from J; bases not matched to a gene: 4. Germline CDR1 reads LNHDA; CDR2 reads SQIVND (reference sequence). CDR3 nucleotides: TGTGCCAGTAGTACCAGGGGGCCTAAAGCTTTCTTT. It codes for CASSTRGPKAFF.

CDR3 in DNA: TGTGCCAGCAGTTCATTATCGGCAGGCTCAACGTCTAACTATGGCTACACCTTC. The encoded protein is CASSSLSAGSTSNYGYTF. The rearrangement uses TRBV27 and TRBJ1-2; D uncertain. Germline CDR1 is MNHEY and CDR2 is SMNVEV (reference sequence). V dropped 4 bases and J dropped 0 bases, with 21 bases sitting between them. This CDR3 region has 18 residues.

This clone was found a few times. The chain's CDR3 is CATGTGVQETQYF. In DNA, the CDR3 is TGTGCTACTGGGACAGGGGTACAAGAGACCCAGTACTTC. V and J are TRBV6-6 and TRBJ2-5; 10 bases map to TRBD1. The CDR3 has 13 residues. In germline, CDR1 is MNHNY, CDR2 SVGAGI (reference sequence).

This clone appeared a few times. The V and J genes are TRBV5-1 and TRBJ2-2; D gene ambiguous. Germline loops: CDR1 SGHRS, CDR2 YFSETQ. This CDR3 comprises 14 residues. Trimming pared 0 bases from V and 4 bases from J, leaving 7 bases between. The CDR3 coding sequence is TGCGCCAGCAGCTTGGAACGGATCACCGGGGAGCTGTTTTTT. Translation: CASSLERITGELFF. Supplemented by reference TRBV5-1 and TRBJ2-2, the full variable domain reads KAGVTQTPRYLIKTRGQQVTLSCSPISGHRSVSWYQQTPGQGLQFLFEYFSETQRNKGNFPGRFSGRQFSNSRSEMNVSTLELGDSALYLCASSLERITGELFFGEGSRLTVL.

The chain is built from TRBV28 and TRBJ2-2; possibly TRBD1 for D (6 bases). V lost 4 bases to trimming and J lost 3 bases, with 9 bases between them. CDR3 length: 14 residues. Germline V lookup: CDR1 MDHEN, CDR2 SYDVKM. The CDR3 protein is CASSSGQYTGELFF. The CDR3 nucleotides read TGTGCCAGCAGTTCCGGACAGTACACCGGGGAGCTGTTTTTT.

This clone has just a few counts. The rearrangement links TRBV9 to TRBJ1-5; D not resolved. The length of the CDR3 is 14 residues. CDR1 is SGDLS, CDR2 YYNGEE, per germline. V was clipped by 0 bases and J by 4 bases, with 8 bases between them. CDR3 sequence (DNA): TGTGCCAGCAGCGTAGGGGGTTTGAATCAGCCCCAGCATTTT. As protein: CASSVGGLNQPQHF.

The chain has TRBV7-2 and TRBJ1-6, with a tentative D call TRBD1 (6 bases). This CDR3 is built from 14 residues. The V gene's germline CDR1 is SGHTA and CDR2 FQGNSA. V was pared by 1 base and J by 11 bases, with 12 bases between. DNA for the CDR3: TGTGCCAGCAGCTTAGGGACAGCCAAGACACCCCTCCACTTT. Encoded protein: CASSLGTAKTPLHF.

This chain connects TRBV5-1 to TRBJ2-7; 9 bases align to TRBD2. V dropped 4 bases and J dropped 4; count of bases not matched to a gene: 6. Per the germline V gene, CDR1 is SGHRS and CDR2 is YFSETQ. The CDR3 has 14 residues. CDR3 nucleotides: TGCGCCAGCAGCCCTACTAGCGGGTGGTACGAGCAGTACTTC. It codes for CASSPTSGWYEQYF.

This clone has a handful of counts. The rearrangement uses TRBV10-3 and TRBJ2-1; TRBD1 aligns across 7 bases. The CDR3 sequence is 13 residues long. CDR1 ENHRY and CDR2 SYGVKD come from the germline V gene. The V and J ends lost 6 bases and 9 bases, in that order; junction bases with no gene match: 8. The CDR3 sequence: CAIRKTQGFEQFF. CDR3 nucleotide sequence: TGTGCCATCAGGAAGACACAGGGGTTTGAGCAGTTCTTC.

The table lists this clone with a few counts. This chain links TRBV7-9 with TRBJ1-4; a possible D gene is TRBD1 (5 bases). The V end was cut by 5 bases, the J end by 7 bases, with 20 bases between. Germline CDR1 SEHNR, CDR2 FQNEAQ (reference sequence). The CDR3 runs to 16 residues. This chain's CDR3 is CASSEGSGDTGEKLFF. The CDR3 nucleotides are TGTGCCAGCAGCGAAGGGTCGGGGGATACCGGTGAAAAACTGTTTTTT. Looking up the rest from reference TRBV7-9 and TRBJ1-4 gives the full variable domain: DTGVSQNPRHKITKRGQNVTFRCDPISEHNRLYWYRQTLGQGPEFLTYFQNEAQLEKSRLLSDRFSAERPKGSFSTLEIQRTEQGDSAMYLCASSEGSGDTGEKLFFGSGTQLSVL.

As DNA, the CDR3 is TGCGCCAGCAGCCAGACGACAGGGCTCAATCAGCCCCAGCATTTT. Translation gives CASSQTTGLNQPQHF. The chain uses TRBV4-1 and TRBJ1-5; 7 bases map to TRBD1. Trimming removed 3 bases from V and 3 bases from J; junction bases left unmatched: 5. The CDR3 is 15 amino acids. Germline V gene sequence: CDR1 MGHRA, CDR2 YSYEKL.

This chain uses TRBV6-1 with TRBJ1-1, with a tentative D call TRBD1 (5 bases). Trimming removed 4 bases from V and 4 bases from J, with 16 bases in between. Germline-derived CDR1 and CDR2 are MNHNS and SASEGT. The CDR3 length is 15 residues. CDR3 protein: CASSVSGAGTTEAFF. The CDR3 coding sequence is TGTGCCAGCAGTGTAAGCGGGGCAGGGACCACTGAAGCTTTCTTT.